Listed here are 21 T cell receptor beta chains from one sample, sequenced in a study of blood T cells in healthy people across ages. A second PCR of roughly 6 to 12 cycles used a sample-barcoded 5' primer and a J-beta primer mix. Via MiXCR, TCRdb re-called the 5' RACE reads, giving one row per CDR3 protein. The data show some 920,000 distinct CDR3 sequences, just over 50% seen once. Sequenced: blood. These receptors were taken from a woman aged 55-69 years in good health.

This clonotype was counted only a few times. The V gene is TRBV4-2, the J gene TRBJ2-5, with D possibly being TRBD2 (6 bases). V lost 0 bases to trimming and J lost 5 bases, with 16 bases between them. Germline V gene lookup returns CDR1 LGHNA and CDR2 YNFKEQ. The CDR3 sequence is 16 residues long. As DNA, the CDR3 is TGTGCCAGCAGCCAAGATACACCACCCGCGGGGGAGACCCAGTACTTC. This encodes CASSQDTPPAGETQYF.

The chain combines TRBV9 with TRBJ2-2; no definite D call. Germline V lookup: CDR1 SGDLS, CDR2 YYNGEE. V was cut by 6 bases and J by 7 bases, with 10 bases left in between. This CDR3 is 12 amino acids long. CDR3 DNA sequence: TGTGCCAGCAAAAGCGATGGCGGGGAGCTGTTTTTT. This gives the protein CASKSDGGELFF.

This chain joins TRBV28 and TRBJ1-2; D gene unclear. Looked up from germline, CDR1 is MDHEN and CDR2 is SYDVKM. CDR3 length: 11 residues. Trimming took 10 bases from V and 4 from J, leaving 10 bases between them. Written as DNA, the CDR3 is TGTGCCACCAGGACGGTCTATGGCTACACCTTC. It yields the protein CATRTVYGYTF.

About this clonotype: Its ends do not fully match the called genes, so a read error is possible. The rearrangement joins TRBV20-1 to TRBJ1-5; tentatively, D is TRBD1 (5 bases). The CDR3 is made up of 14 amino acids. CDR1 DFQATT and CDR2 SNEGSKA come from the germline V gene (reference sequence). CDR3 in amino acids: CSARVAGQYQPQHF. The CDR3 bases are TGCAGTGCGAGAGTGGCAGGACAATATCAGCCCCAGCATTTT.

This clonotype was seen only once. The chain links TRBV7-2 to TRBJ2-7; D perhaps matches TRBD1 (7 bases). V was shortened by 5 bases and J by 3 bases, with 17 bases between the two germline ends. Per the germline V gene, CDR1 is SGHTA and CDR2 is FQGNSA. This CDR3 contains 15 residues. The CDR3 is CASSPQGGSNYEQYF. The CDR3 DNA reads TGTGCCAGCAGCCCGCAGGGGGGATCTAACTACGAGCAGTACTTC.

The CDR3, as DNA: TGTGCCAGCAGTGAATTCGAGAACTCACCCCTCCACTTT. Translated: CASSEFENSPLHF. J is TRBJ1-6 and V is TRBV25-1; D is uncertain. V shed 1 base and J shed 10 bases, with 8 bases lying between them. Germline V CDR1 and CDR2: MGHDK, SYGVNS. The CDR3 is 13 residues long.

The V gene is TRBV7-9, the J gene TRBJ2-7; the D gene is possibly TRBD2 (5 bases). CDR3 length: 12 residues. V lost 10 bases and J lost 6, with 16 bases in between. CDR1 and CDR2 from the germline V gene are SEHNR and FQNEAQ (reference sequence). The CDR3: CATARGPGEQYF. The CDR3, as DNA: TGTGCCACCGCAAGAGGGCCAGGCGAGCAGTACTTC.

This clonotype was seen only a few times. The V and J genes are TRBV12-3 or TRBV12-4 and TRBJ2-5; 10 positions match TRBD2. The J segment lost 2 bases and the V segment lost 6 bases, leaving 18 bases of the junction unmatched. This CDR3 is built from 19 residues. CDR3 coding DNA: TGTGCCAGCAGCTCACTCGCGATGATTAGCGGGAGGACACAAGAGACCCAGTACTTC. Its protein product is CASSSLAMISGRTQETQYF.

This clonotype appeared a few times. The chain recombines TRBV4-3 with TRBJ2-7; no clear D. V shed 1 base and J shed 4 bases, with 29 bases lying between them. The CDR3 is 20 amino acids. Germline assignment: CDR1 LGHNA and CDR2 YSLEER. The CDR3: CASSQVWLTRSNHPMYEQYF. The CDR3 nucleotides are TGCGCCAGCAGCCAAGTTTGGTTGACAAGATCCAACCATCCTATGTACGAGCAGTACTTC.

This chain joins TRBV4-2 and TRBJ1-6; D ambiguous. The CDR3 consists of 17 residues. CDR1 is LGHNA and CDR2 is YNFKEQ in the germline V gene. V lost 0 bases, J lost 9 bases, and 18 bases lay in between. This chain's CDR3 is CASSQDAAYPKRSPLHF. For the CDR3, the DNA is TGTGCCAGCAGCCAAGATGCAGCTTACCCTAAACGTTCACCCCTCCACTTT.

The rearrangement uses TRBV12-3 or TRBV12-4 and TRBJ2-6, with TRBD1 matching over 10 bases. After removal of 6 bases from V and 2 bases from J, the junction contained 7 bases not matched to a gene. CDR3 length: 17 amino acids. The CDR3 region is CASSPGQGNPGANVLTF. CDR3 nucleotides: TGTGCCAGCAGCCCGGGACAGGGGAACCCTGGGGCCAACGTCCTGACTTTC.

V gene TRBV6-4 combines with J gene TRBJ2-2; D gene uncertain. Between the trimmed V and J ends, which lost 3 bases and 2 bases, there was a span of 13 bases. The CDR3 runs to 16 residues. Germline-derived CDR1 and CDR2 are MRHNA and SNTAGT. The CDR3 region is CASSDGLGHNTGELFF. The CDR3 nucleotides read TGTGCCAGCAGTGATGGGCTAGGCCATAACACCGGGGAGCTGTTTTTT.

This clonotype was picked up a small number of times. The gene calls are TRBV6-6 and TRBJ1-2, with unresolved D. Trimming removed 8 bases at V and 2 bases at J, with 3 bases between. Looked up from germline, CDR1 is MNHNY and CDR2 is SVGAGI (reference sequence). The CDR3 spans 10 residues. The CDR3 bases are TGTGCCAGCGGCAACTATGGCTACACCTTC. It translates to CASGNYGYTF.

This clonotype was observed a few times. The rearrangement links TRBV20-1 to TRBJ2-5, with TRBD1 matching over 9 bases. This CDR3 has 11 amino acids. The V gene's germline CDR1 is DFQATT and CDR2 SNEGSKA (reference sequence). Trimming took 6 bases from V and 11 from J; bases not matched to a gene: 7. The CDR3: CSADTGGQQYF. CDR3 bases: TGCAGTGCGGACACAGGGGGCCAGCAGTACTTC.

The DNA of the CDR3 is TGTGCCAGCTCACCGCGGCAGGGCAACACAGATACGCAGTATTTT. Its translation: CASSPRQGNTDTQYF. The chain is built from TRBV18 and TRBJ2-3, with a tentative D call TRBD1 (5 bases). Germline CDR1 KGHSH, CDR2 LQKENI. CDR3 size: 15 residues. Trimming pared 3 bases from V and 2 bases from J, leaving 12 bases between.

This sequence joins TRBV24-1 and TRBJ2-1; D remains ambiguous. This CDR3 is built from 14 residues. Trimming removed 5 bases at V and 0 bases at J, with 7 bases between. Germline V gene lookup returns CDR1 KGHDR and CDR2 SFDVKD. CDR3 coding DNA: TGTGCCACCAGTGCCCAGAGCTCCTACAATGAGCAGTTCTTC. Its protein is CATSAQSSYNEQFF.

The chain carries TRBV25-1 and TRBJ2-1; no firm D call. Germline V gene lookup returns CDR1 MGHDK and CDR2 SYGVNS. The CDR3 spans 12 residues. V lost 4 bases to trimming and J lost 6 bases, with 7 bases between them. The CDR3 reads CASSGSCNEQFF. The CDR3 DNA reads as TGTGCCAGCAGTGGCTCATGCAATGAGCAGTTCTTC.

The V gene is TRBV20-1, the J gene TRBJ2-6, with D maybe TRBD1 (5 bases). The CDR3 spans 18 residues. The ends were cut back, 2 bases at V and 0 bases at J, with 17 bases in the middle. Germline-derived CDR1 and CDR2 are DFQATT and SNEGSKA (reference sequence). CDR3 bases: TGCAGTGCTAGAAAGCCATATCAGGGCGCCTCTGGGGCCAACGTCCTGACTTTC. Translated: CSARKPYQGASGANVLTF.

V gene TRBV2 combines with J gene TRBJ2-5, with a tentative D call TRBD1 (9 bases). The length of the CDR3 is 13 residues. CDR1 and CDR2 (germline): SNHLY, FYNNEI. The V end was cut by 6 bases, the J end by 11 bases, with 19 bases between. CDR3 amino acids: CASRGTGTREQYF. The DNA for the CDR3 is TGTGCCAGCAGGGGGACAGGGACTAGAGAGCAGTACTTC.

CDR3 DNA: TGTGCCAGCTCACCACCGGCAGGGAGAAATGAGCAGTTCTTC. The encoded protein is CASSPPAGRNEQFF. V gene TRBV18 combines with J gene TRBJ2-1, with D perhaps given as TRBD1 or TRBD2 (5 bases each). V lost 0 bases, J lost 7 bases, and 10 bases lay in between. The CDR3 spans 14 residues. The germline V gene has CDR1 KGHSH and CDR2 LQKENI.

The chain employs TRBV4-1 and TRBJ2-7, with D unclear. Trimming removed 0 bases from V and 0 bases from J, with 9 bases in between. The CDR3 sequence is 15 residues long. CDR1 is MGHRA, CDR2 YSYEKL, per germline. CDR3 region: CASSQEHPSSYEQYF. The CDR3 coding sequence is TGCGCCAGCAGCCAAGAGCACCCCAGCTCCTACGAGCAGTACTTC.